The T cell receptor beta chain under discussion was sequenced for a study of blood T cell repertoires in COVID-19. Assay: immunoSEQ multiplex PCR; the TCRdb copy retains only in-frame clones and omits some. The sample has around 150,000 clones, approximately 79% seen once. The TCR comes from a middle-aged woman with COVID-19, enrolled during active disease. The sequenced material came from peripheral blood.

CDR3 nucleotides: TGTGCCAGCAGCCTCAGACAGGGGGCTAGGCTCCAGTACTTC. Translating gives CASSLRQGARLQYF. V usage is TRBV3-1 (or the pseudogene TRBV3-2) and J usage is TRBJ2-5; 10 bases are shared with TRBD1. The CDR3 runs 14 residues. Per the germline V gene, CDR1 is LGHDT and CDR2 is YNNKEL (reference sequence). Losses at the gene ends were 4 bases for V and 10 bases for J; bases not matched to a gene: 9.